These T cell receptor beta chains were read from a single sample in a study of blood T cell repertoires in COVID-19. Only in-frame clones appear in the TCRdb table, and some are missing; sequencing was by immunoSEQ multiplex PCR. The profile covers 200,000 to 250,000 clones, with roughly 81% appearing a single time and 7.5% taken by the ten largest. Sequencing used peripheral blood. These receptors came from a woman aged 80 or older with COVID-19, enrolled during active disease. Each CDR3 is given with its conserved first and last residue. The D gene is left open where the match is weak. Where a row states a size, it is once, few, many or the class of an expanded clone; other rows omit it.

few TRBD1 TRBJ1-2 TRBV23-1 TGCGCCAACGCCGCCGGACAGGGGCATGGCTACACCTTC CANAAGQGHGYTF
- TRBD1 TRBJ1-2 TRBV19 TGTGCCAGCTGGGACAGGGGCAATTCCCCCTATGGCTACACCTTC CASWDRGNSPYGYTF
few TRBD1 TRBJ2-7 TRBV30 TGTGCCTGGGGGACAGGGGACTCCTACGAGCAGTACTTC CAWGTGDSYEQYF
- TRBD2 TRBJ2-2 TRBV30 TGTGCCTGGACCAAACGGGGAGGGGCCGGGGAGCTGTTTTTT CAWTKRGGAGELFF
- TRBD1 TRBJ1-2 TRBV28 TGTGCCACCGGGGGACAGTTAATTGGCTACACCTTC CATGGQLIGYTF
few - TRBJ2-1 TRBV5-1 TGCGCCAGCAGCTTGGTAGGCGGGGGCGGTTACAATGAGCAGTTCTTC CASSLVGGGGYNEQFF
- - TRBJ2-7 TRBV11-3 TGTGCCAGCAGCTTTCGCGGGACCACAGACGAGCAGTACTTC CASSFRGTTDEQYF
- - TRBJ2-5 TRBV2 TGTGCCAGCGTTCAGCAAGAGACCCAGTACTTC CASVQQETQYF
- - TRBJ1-1 TRBV29-1 TGCAGCGCCCTAAGGTGGGGGGATAACACTGAAGCTTTCTTT CSALRWGDNTEAFF
- - TRBJ1-2 TRBV25-1 TGTGCCAGCAGTGAAGGAAGGGGTTCAGCTAACTATGGCTACACCTTC CASSEGRGSANYGYTF
- - TRBJ1-2 TRBV30 TGTGCCTGGAGTGTACGCAGGATTAACTATGGCTACACCTTC CAWSVRRINYGYTF
- TRBD1 TRBJ1-5 TRBV2 TGTGCCAGCAGTGCAGGGGGACAGGGAAAAAATCAGCCCCAGCATTTT CASSAGGQGKNQPQHF
- - TRBJ1-3 TRBV5-1 TGCGCCAGCAGCCAGGGACACCTTGAAACTGGAAACACCATATATTTT CASSQGHLETGNTIYF
few - TRBJ1-3 TRBV11-2 TGTGCCAGCAGCTCCCTCACAGGTTACTCTGGAAACACCATATATTTT CASSSLTGYSGNTIYF
- TRBD2 TRBJ2-5 TRBV4-1 TGCGCCAGCAGCCAGCCGGGACTAGCGGGAGTAAAAAGAAGCGAGACCCAGTACTTC CASSQPGLAGVKRSETQYF
- - TRBJ1-5 TRBV27 TGTGCCAGCGGCATAGTCGGACAGATCAATCAGCCCCAGCATTTT CASGIVGQINQPQHF
- - TRBJ1-2 TRBV29-1 TGCAGCGTTGAGAAGCACAGCTATGGCTACACCTTC CSVEKHSYGYTF
- TRBD2 TRBJ2-3 TRBV11-3 TGTGCCAGCAGCTTGGGGCGGGGGTCCACAGATACGCAGTATTTT CASSLGRGSTDTQYF
few - TRBJ1-1 TRBV5-1 TGCGCCAGCAGCTTGGGTCAGGGATACACTGAAGCTTTCTTT CASSLGQGYTEAFF
- - TRBJ2-3 TRBV27 TGTGCCAGCAGTTTAAACAGGGTAACAGATACGCAGTATTTT CASSLNRVTDTQYF
- - TRBJ1-1 TRBV18 TGTGCCAGCTCACCACGGCTGGACACTGAAGCTTTCTTT CASSPRLDTEAFF
- - TRBJ1-5 TRBV28 TGTGCCAGCAGTGGGGAGGGCCGCGGCAATCAGCCCCAGCATTTT CASSGEGRGNQPQHF
- TRBD2 TRBJ2-7 TRBV11-3 TGTGCCAGCAGCTTGGGACTAGCGGGAGGAGAGCAGTACTTC CASSLGLAGGEQYF
- TRBD1 TRBJ2-1 TRBV5-6 TGTGCCAGCAGCCGGACAGGGGACCCCTTCTACAATGAGCAGTTCTTC CASSRTGDPFYNEQFF
- - TRBJ1-2 TRBV6-4 TGTGCCAGCAGTGAATCAGGGATGGATGGCTACACCTTC CASSESGMDGYTF
- - TRBJ2-5 TRBV3-1/TRBV3-2 TGTGCCAGCAGCCCCACAGGAGAGACCCAGTACTTC CASSPTGETQYF
- - TRBJ2-1 TRBV12-3/TRBV12-4 TGTGCCAGCAGTACGACTCAGCCGCAGTTCTTC CASSTTQPQFF
medium-sized - TRBJ1-4 TRBV27 TGTGCCAGCAGTTTGGTCAGGGGTGAAAAACTGTTTTTT CASSLVRGEKLFF
- - TRBJ1-2 TRBV6-2/TRBV6-3 TGTGCCAGCAGCCTGCGGGCTTCCTATGGCTACACCTTC CASSLRASYGYTF
- - TRBJ2-2 TRBV7-3 TGTGCCAGCAGCTCAACCTCGGAGAAGCTGTTTTTT CASSSTSEKLFF
- TRBD1 TRBJ2-2 TRBV5-4 TGTGCCAGCAGCTTCGGACAGGGGGGTAACACCGGGGAGCTGTTTTTT CASSFGQGGNTGELFF
- TRBD2 TRBJ2-7 TRBV23-1 TGCGCCAGCAGTTATCACTCCGGGACTAGCGAGTACGAGCAGTACTTC CASSYHSGTSEYEQYF
- TRBD1 TRBJ1-4 TRBV13 TGTGCCAGCAGCTTAGCCCCACAGGGGCGAGTTGAAAAACTGTTTTTT CASSLAPQGRVEKLFF
- - TRBJ2-2 TRBV21-1 TGTGCCAGCAGCCACGGGAGAGGGTGTAGCACCGGGGAGCTGTTTTTT CASSHGRGCSTGELFF
- TRBD2 TRBJ2-1 TRBV7-2 TGTGCCAGCAGCTCAGACCTAGCGGGAGGCCGGAATGAGCAGTTCTTC CASSSDLAGGRNEQFF
- TRBD1 TRBJ1-6 TRBV11-2 TGTGCCAGCAGCGAAGGACAGGGAATTTCACCCCTCCACTTT CASSEGQGISPLHF
- - TRBJ1-1 TRBV18 TGTGCCAGCTCACCAACACAACAGACTGAAGCTTTCTTT CASSPTQQTEAFF